This passage covers 21 T cell receptor beta chains from one sample sequenced in a study of CD8 T cells in ankylosing spondylitis. TCRdb used MiXCR to reprocess the 5' RACE reads, holding one entry per CDR3 protein. This table has under 450,000 distinct CDR3 sequences, 20% to 25% appearing once. The sample taken for sequencing was blood, either unsorted or a sorted T cell fraction (not recorded which). These receptors were taken from a male donor with ankylosing spondylitis or in good health (not recorded which).

This sequence joins TRBV4-1 and TRBJ2-1; 7 nucleotides agree with TRBD1. Germline trimming cut 7 bases from V and 2 bases from J; bases unmatched to any gene: 20. The CDR3 loop spans 19 amino acids. Germline assignment: CDR1 MGHRA and CDR2 YSYEKL. The CDR3 DNA reads TGCGCCAGCACCTTATCATTGAACGACAGGGCCTCACCCTACAATGAGCAGTTCTTC. Protein product: CASTLSLNDRASPYNEQFF.

This clonotype has just a few counts. The rearrangement uses TRBV12-3 or TRBV12-4 and TRBJ2-5, with no clear D. The CDR3 runs to 14 residues. V shed 8 bases and J shed 0 bases, with 13 bases lying between them. The CDR3 is CASSPGRNQETQYF. Here the CDR3 DNA reads TGTGCCAGCTCCCCGGGTCGGAACCAAGAGACCCAGTACTTC.

This clonotype was observed a handful of times. The CDR3 DNA is TGTGCCAGCAGCTCCCCTGTACAGAGCACTGAAGCTTTCTTT. Its translation is CASSSPVQSTEAFF. The V call is TRBV28, the J call TRBJ1-1; no definite D call. The CDR3 totals 14 residues. CDR1 is MDHEN, CDR2 SYDVKM, per germline. With 6 bases removed from V and 4 bases from J, the gap between germline ends came to 15 bases.

The V call is TRBV11-2, the J call TRBJ1-1, with D perhaps matching TRBD1 (6 bases). Germline V gene data show CDR1 as SGHAT and CDR2 as FQNNGV. CDR3 length: 15 amino acids. Trimming removed 5 bases at V and 4 bases at J, with 17 bases between. The chain's CDR3 is CASSATGGLGTEAFF. DNA of the CDR3: TGTGCCAGCAGCGCGACGGGGGGCCTGGGCACTGAAGCTTTCTTT.

There are a few counts of this clonotype. The chain links TRBV20-1 to TRBJ2-1; D may be TRBD2 (6 bases). The CDR3 is 14 amino acids. CDR1 is DFQATT and CDR2 is SNEGSKA in the germline V gene (reference sequence). The V and J ends lost 1 base and 3 bases respectively, with 10 bases between them. The CDR3 loop reads CSARGAGNYNEQFF. The CDR3 coding sequence is TGCAGTGCTAGAGGGGCGGGAAACTACAATGAGCAGTTCTTC.

This clonotype came up a few times. The chain joins TRBV4-2 to TRBJ1-1; D not certain. With 0 bases removed from V and 0 bases from J, the gap between germline ends came to 14 bases. CDR1 is LGHNA and CDR2 is YNFKEQ in the germline V gene. This CDR3 is 17 amino acids long. The CDR3 reads CASSQESWAGLNTEAFF. The CDR3 DNA reads TGTGCCAGCAGCCAAGAGAGTTGGGCAGGCCTGAACACTGAAGCTTTCTTT.

In this sample, this clonotype turned up a few times. The CDR3 DNA follows: TGTGCCAGCAGTCCCCGGACCCCTCTTCCGGATACGCAGTATTTT. Translation gives CASSPRTPLPDTQYF. This chain uses TRBV12-3 or TRBV12-4 with TRBJ2-3, with D hard to call. V was clipped by 5 bases and J by 6 bases, with 18 bases between them. This CDR3 has 15 residues.

This clonotype was seen more than once but under ten times. The V call is TRBV18, the J call TRBJ2-7; tentatively, D is TRBD1 (5 bases). The V and J ends lost 3 bases and 4 bases respectively, with 19 bases between them. The CDR3 loop spans 16 amino acids. Germline loops: CDR1 KGHSH, CDR2 LQKENI. The CDR3 sequence is CASSPADRGSIYEQYF. CDR3 DNA sequence: TGTGCCAGCTCACCCGCTGATAGGGGCTCAATTTACGAGCAGTACTTC. Using reference TRBV18 and TRBJ2-7 for the parts outside the CDR3, the full variable domain is NAGVMQNPRHLVRRRGQEARLRCSPMKGHSHVYWYRQLPEEGLKFMVYLQKENIIDESGMPKERFSAEFPKEGPSILRIQQVVRGDSAAYFCASSPADRGSIYEQYFGPGTRLTVT.

This clonotype has a handful of counts. V and J are TRBV28 and TRBJ2-7; tentatively, D is TRBD1 (7 bases). The CDR3 runs to 16 residues. Deletions cut 3 bases from V and 1 base from J, with 16 bases between. The germline CDR1 and CDR2 sequences are MDHEN and SYDVKM. CDR3 in DNA: TGTGCCAGCAGTTTTGGTTCAGGGGGGTCTTCCTACGAGCAGTACTTC. Translating it yields CASSFGSGGSSYEQYF.

This clonotype was seen more than once but under ten times. This sequence joins TRBV11-2 and TRBJ2-7; 8 bases match TRBD1. The V gene end was trimmed by 5 bases and the J gene end by 3 bases; junction bases not matched to a gene: 9. From germline, CDR1 is SGHAT and CDR2 FQNNGV. This CDR3 has 15 residues. Here the CDR3 DNA reads TGTGCCAGCAGCCCCGGATCCGGGACAGGCTACGAGCAGTACTTC. It is translated as CASSPGSGTGYEQYF. Combining the CDR3 with reference TRBV11-2 and TRBJ2-7 gives the whole variable domain EAGVAQSPRYKIIEKRQSVAFWCNPISGHATLYWYQQILGQGPKLLIQFQNNGVVDDSQLPKDRFSAERLKGVDSTLKIQPAKLEDSAVYLCASSPGSGTGYEQYFGPGTRLTVT.

This clonotype was detected once. The rearrangement links TRBV29-1 to TRBJ2-3; 9 bases agree with TRBD2. CDR1 and CDR2 from the germline V gene are SQVTM and ANQGSEA. This CDR3 has 17 residues. V dropped 6 bases and J dropped 0; count of bases not matched to a gene: 13. The CDR3 reads CSVVYSGGDSSTDTQYF. The CDR3 region has the DNA TGCAGCGTCGTTTATAGCGGGGGAGATTCTAGCACAGATACGCAGTATTTT.

CDR3 coding DNA: TGTGCCAGCAGGGGACAGAGCTACGAGCAGTACTTC. Residues: CASRGQSYEQYF. This chain connects TRBV3-1 to TRBJ2-7, with 7 positions matching TRBD1. The CDR3 is 12 residues long. With V trimmed by 6 bases and J by 3 bases, 2 bases remained unmatched. Germline lookup yields CDR1 LGHDT and CDR2 YNNKEL (reference sequence).

The chain couples TRBV7-9 to TRBJ2-3, with 9 bases fitting TRBD2. J lost 8 bases, V lost 1 base, and 13 bases had no gene match. The germline V gene has CDR1 SEHNR and CDR2 FQNEAQ (reference sequence). The CDR3 runs to 17 residues. CDR3 protein: CASSLDSWRGGRGTQYF. The CDR3 DNA reads as TGTGCCAGCAGCTTAGATTCCTGGCGGGGGGGCCGAGGTACGCAGTATTTT.

The rearrangement joins TRBV5-4 to TRBJ2-1; no clear D. With 5 bases removed from V and 7 bases from J, the gap between germline ends came to 7 bases. Germline assignment: CDR1 SGHNT and CDR2 YYREEE (reference sequence). The CDR3 loop spans 11 amino acids. The DNA for the CDR3 is TGTGCCAGCAGGAGTCGGAATGAGCAGTTCTTC. It yields the protein CASRSRNEQFF.

This clonotype came up a few times. This sequence joins TRBV15 and TRBJ1-4; a possible D gene is TRBD1 (5 bases). The germline V and J ends were trimmed by 5 bases and 7 bases, with 17 bases remaining between them. CDR3 length equals 15 residues. Germline-derived CDR1 and CDR2 are LNHNV and YYDKDF (reference sequence). The CDR3 bases are TGTGCCACCAGCGGACACAGGACGTTAGTTGAAAAACTGTTTTTT. Amino acids: CATSGHRTLVEKLFF.

The genes are TRBV7-9 and TRBJ2-2; D uncertain. The CDR3 spans 16 residues. Trimming removed 0 bases from V and 1 base from J, with 9 bases in between. The germline V gene encodes CDR1 SEHNR and CDR2 FQNEAQ (reference sequence). As DNA, the CDR3 is TGTGCCAGCAGCTTAGCAGTTCAACAGAACACCGGGGAGCTGTTTTTT. Translated, it gives CASSLAVQQNTGELFF.

The J gene is TRBJ2-7, the V gene TRBV6-1; TRBD1 might be the D (6 bases). Germline V gives CDR1 MNHNS, CDR2 SASEGT. Trimming took 3 bases from V and 3 from J, leaving 12 bases between them. The length of the CDR3 is 14 residues. The chain's CDR3 is CASSEQDSFYEQYF. CDR3 bases: TGTGCCAGCAGTGAGCAGGACAGCTTCTACGAGCAGTACTTC.

A few counts support this clonotype. The chain couples TRBV12-3 or TRBV12-4 to TRBJ2-2; TRBD2 might be the D (6 bases). This CDR3 contains 16 residues. The V end was cut by 3 bases, the J end by 1 base, with 12 bases between. The CDR3 here is CASSLGGTLNTGELFF. Written as DNA, the CDR3 is TGTGCCAGCAGTTTGGGTGGGACTTTGAACACCGGGGAGCTGTTTTTT.

This clonotype showed up just a few times. This sequence joins TRBV12-3 or TRBV12-4 and TRBJ2-5; either TRBD1 or TRBD2 may supply D (5 bases each). The V gene lost 7 bases and the J gene lost 3 bases, with 15 bases spanning the gap. The length of the CDR3 is 14 residues. CDR3 sequence reads: CASTVGTPKETQYF. The CDR3 DNA reads TGTGCCAGCACCGTGGGGACCCCAAAAGAGACCCAGTACTTC.

The gene calls are TRBV7-8 and TRBJ2-7; TRBD1 agrees at 9 bases. Trimming took 10 bases from V and 1 from J; bases not matched to a gene: 5. Germline assignment: CDR1 SGHVS and CDR2 FQNEAQ. The CDR3 totals 13 residues. CDR3 sequence: CATRDRASYEQYF. The CDR3 DNA follows: TGTGCCACCCGGGACAGGGCATCCTACGAGCAGTACTTC.

Only a few counts were recorded for this clonotype. V gene TRBV2 combines with J gene TRBJ2-7, with 8 bases lining up with TRBD1. The V gene end was trimmed by 6 bases and the J gene end by 4 bases; junction bases not matched to a gene: 5. This CDR3 has 13 amino acids. Germline V CDR1 and CDR2: SNHLY, FYNNEI. The CDR3 here is CASSGDRLYEQYF. The CDR3, as DNA: TGTGCCAGCAGCGGGGACAGGTTATACGAGCAGTACTTC.